Presented here are 2 T cell receptor beta chains from one specimen sequenced in a study of T cell responses to AZD1222 COVID-19 vaccine. Repertoires were generated with immunoSEQ multiplex PCR, while TCRdb's copy carries only in-frame clones and drops some. The sample spans more than 110,000 clones; the ten largest clones claim 2% to 2.5%. The sequenced sample consisted of peripheral blood. The receptors derive from an adult in good health.

The V and J genes are TRBV19 and TRBJ2-6; D tentatively reads TRBD1 or TRBD2 (5 bases each). Trimming pared 8 bases from V and 0 bases from J, leaving 11 bases between. The CDR3 contains 15 residues. Germline CDR1 and CDR2: LNHDA and SQIVND (reference sequence). This CDR3 reads CASGGRTSGANVLTF. CDR3 coding DNA: TGTGCCAGTGGGGGACGGACCTCTGGGGCCAACGTCCTGACTTTC. Full variable domain (missing parts from reference TRBV19 and TRBJ2-6): DGGITQSPKYLFRKEGQNVTLSCEQNLNHDAMYWYRQDPGQGLRLIYYSQIVNDFQKGDIAEGYSVSREKKESFPLTVTSAQKNPTAFYLCASGGRTSGANVLTFGAGSRLTVL.

The chain has TRBV14 and TRBJ1-1; unclear D gene. Germline V lookup: CDR1 SGHDN, CDR2 FVKESK. V was clipped by 0 bases and J by 8 bases, with 7 bases between them. The CDR3 covers 12 residues. CDR3 residues: CASSQDPAEAFF. The CDR3 nucleotides are TGTGCCAGCAGCCAAGATCCCGCAGAAGCTTTCTTT.